This T cell receptor (beta chain) was captured by sequencing in a study of sequential checkpoint blockade in melanoma. Across the whole study: After nivolumab or ipilimumab alone, about two dozen patients had week-13 rebiopsies.

This clone was picked up one time. Described treatment: randomized to nivolumab then ipilimumab (arm A) or the reverse (arm B). Method: immunoSEQ multiplex PCR; TCRdb's copy keeps in-frame clones and lacks some. The sample includes thousands of clones, 25% to 30% of them seen just once. V was clipped by 3 bases and J by 2 bases, with 8 bases between them. CDR1 SQVTM and CDR2 ANQGSEA come from the germline V gene. The CDR3 has 14 amino acids. The rearrangement joins TRBV29-1 to TRBJ2-6; D is possibly TRBD1 or TRBD2 (6 bases each). The sample consisted of tumor tissue (inferred from file names), taken from a patient given nivolumab and ipilimumab in sequence. The TCR originated in a human donor with melanoma. As DNA, the CDR3 is TGCAGCGTTGAGGAGGGGGCTGGGGCCAACGTCCTGACTTTC. This encodes CSVEEGAGANVLTF. The full variable domain, rest sourced from reference TRBV29-1 and TRBJ2-6, is SAVISQKPSRDICQRGTSLTIQCQVDSQVTMMFWYRQQPGQSLTLIATANQGSEATYESGFVIDKFPISRPNLTFSTLTVSNMSPEDSSIYLCSVEEGAGANVLTFGAGSRLTVL.